This note documents a single T cell receptor (beta chain) sequence. Once extracted for a subset, genomic DNA was divided evenly among several immunoSEQ plates. Repertoires were generated with immunoSEQ multiplex PCR, while TCRdb's copy carries only in-frame clones and drops some. The sample carries roughly 2.6 million clones, 85% to 95% recorded once. CDR1 is MNHEY, CDR2 SMNVEV, per germline (reference sequence). The CDR3 contains 14 residues. The ends lost 6 bases at V and 7 bases at J; junction bases unmatched: 8. This specimen comes from a study of shared clonotypes between healthy human individuals.

The sample was naive CD4+ T cells sorted from blood. Subset specified: CD45RA+ positively selected. This rearrangement joins TRBV27 to TRBJ2-1; 8 nucleotides agree with TRBD1. The TCR originated in a man younger than 35 in good health. The CDR3 DNA sequence: TGTGCCAGCAGGGGACAGGCTACAGGAAATGAGCAGTTCTTC. Protein product: CASRGQATGNEQFF.